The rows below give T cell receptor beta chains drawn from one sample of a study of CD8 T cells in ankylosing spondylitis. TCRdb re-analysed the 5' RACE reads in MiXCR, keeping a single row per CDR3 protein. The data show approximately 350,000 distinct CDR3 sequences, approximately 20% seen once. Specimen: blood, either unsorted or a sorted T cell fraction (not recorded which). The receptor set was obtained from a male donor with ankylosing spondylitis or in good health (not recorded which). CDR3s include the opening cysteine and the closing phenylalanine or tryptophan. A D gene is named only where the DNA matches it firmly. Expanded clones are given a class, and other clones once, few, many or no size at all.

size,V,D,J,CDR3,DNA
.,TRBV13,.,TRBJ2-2,CASSLGFRGTGELFF,TGTGCCAGCAGCTTAGGCTTCCGTGGCACCGGGGAGCTGTTTTTT
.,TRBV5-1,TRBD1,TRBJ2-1,CASSFGDRGLNEQFF,TGCGCCAGCAGCTTTGGGGACAGGGGGCTCAATGAGCAGTTCTTC
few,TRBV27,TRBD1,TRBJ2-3,CASRPTGGAADTQYF,TGTGCCAGCAGACCCACAGGGGGCGCAGCAGATACGCAGTATTTT
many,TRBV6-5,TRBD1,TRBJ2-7,CASSSTLTGVSEQYF,TGTGCCAGCAGTTCAACCTTAACAGGGGTCAGCGAGCAGTACTTC
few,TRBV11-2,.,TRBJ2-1,CASSPGVLAHNEQFF,TGTGCCAGCAGCCCAGGCGTGCTGGCCCACAATGAGCAGTTCTTC
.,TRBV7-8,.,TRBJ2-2,CASSLGRANTGELFF,TGTGCCAGCAGCTTAGGACGGGCGAACACCGGGGAGCTGTTTTTT
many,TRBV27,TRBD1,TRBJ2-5,CASRGQGQETQYF,TGTGCCAGCAGGGGACAGGGACAAGAGACCCAGTACTTC
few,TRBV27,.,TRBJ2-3,CASSLFTGTDTQYF,TGTGCCAGCAGTTTATTTACAGGGACAGATACGCAGTATTTT
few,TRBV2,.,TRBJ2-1,CASSEGQGYNEQFF,TGTGCCAGCAGTGAGGGGCAGGGGTACAATGAGCAGTTCTTC
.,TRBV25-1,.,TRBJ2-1,CASEHGEQFF,TGTGCCAGCGAGCACGGGGAGCAGTTCTTC
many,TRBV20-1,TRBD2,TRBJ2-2,CSASPSGGGGELFF,TGCAGTGCTAGTCCGAGCGGGGGTGGAGGGGAGCTGTTTTTT
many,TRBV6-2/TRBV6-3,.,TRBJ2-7,CASSYSDGTSYEQYF,TGTGCCAGCAGTTACTCGGACGGGACTTCCTACGAGCAGTACTTC
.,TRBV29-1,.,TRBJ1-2,CSATTPDSPYGYTF,TGCAGCGCCACGACCCCGGACAGCCCCTATGGCTACACCTTC
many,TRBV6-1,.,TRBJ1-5,CASRPRVGNQPQHF,TGTGCCAGCAGACCGCGGGTGGGCAATCAGCCCCAGCATTTT
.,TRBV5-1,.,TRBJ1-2,CASSLGRTYGYTF,TGCGCCAGCAGCTTGGGACGGACCTATGGCTACACCTTC
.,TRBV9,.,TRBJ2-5,CASSVGLAEETQYF,TGTGCCAGCAGCGTAGGTCTGGCAGAAGAGACCCAGTACTTC
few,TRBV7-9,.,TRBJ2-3,CASSSAEEELGTDTQYF,TGTGCCAGCAGCTCAGCCGAGGAGGAACTCGGCACAGATACGCAGTATTTT
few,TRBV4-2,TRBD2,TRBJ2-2,CASSASGGARTGELFF,TGTGCCAGCAGCGCTAGCGGGGGGGCGCGCACCGGGGAGCTGTTTTTT
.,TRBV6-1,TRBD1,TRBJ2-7,CASSEEGGQSYEQYF,TGTGCCAGCAGTGAAGAAGGGGGACAGAGCTACGAGCAGTACTTC
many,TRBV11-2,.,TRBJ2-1,CASSLGGGGEQFF,TGTGCCAGCAGCTTAGGTGGGGGTGGGGAGCAGTTCTTC
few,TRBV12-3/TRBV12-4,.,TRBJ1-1,CATLPNTEAFF,TGTGCCACTCTACCTAACACTGAAGCTTTCTTT
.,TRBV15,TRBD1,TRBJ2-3,CATTTRQGVADTQYF,TGTGCCACCACCACCCGACAGGGGGTGGCAGATACGCAGTATTTT
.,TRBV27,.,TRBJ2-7,CASSSVVAGVRYEQYF,TGTGCCAGCAGTTCAGTCGTGGCAGGGGTGCGTTACGAGCAGTACTTC
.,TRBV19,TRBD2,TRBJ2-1,CASSIRRTSPTLLNNEQFF,TGTGCCAGTAGTATAAGGCGGACTAGCCCCACCTTGCTGAACAATGAGCAGTTCTTC
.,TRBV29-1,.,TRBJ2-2,CSVGTVLNTGELFF,TGCAGCGTCGGGACCGTCCTGAACACCGGGGAGCTGTTTTTT
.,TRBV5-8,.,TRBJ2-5,CASSLRALALLETQYF,TGTGCCAGCAGCTTGCGTGCGTTGGCCCTCTTAGAGACCCAGTACTTC
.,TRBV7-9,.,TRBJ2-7,CASSPQPRDEQYF,TGTGCCAGCAGCCCACAACCCCGGGACGAGCAGTACTTC
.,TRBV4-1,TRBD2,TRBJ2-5,CASSQTGGVETQYF,TGCGCCAGCAGCCAAACCGGGGGGGTGGAGACCCAGTACTTC
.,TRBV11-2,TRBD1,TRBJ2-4,CASSTGKNIQYF,TGTGCCAGCTCGACAGGGAAAAACATTCAGTACTTC
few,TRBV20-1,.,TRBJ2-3,CSARDMTDTDTQYF,TGCAGTGCTAGAGATATGACCGACACAGATACGCAGTATTTT
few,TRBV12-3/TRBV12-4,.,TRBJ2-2,CASSPRRDGELFF,TGTGCCAGCAGTCCCCGTAGGGACGGGGAGCTGTTTTTT
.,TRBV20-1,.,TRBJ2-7,CSARDSGGARSSYEQYF,TGCAGTGCTAGAGATTCTGGCGGGGCAAGGAGCTCCTACGAGCAGTACTTC
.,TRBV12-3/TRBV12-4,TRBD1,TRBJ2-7,CASRLGQGRTGYEQYF,TGTGCCAGCAGACTAGGACAGGGAAGAACTGGCTACGAGCAGTACTTC
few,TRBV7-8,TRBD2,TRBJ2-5,CASSFPLAGVEETQYF,TGTGCCAGCAGCTTCCCCTTGGCGGGGGTAGAAGAGACCCAGTACTTC
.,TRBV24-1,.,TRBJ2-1,CATSAFRSYNEQFF,TGTGCCACCAGTGCGTTCCGCTCCTACAATGAGCAGTTCTTC
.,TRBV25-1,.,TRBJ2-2,CASKYGGELFF,TGTGCCAGCAAATACGGCGGGGAGCTGTTTTTT
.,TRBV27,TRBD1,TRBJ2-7,CASSLDGTGYYEQYF,TGTGCCAGCAGTTTAGACGGGACAGGGTACTACGAGCAGTACTTC
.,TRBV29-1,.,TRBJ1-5,CSVQIGGGQPQHF,TGCAGCGTTCAAATTGGAGGAGGTCAGCCCCAGCATTTT
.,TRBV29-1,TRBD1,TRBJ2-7,CSVDVRDRDSYEQYF,TGCAGCGTTGACGTTCGGGACAGGGACTCCTACGAGCAGTACTTC
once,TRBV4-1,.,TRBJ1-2,CASSSLHRDYTF,TGCGCCAGCAGCTCCCTACACAGGGACTACACCTTC
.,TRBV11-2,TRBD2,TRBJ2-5,CASSSGLAEETQYF,TGTGCCAGCAGCTCGGGACTAGCGGAAGAGACCCAGTACTTC
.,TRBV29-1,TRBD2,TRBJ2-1,CSATRLAGGPNEQFF,TGCAGCGCTACCAGACTAGCGGGGGGTCCGAATGAGCAGTTCTTC
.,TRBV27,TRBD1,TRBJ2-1,CASTPTGPRDEQFF,TGTGCCAGCACCCCGACAGGGCCTAGGGATGAGCAGTTCTTC
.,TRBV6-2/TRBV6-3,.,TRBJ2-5,CASSYWGAQDETQYF,TGTGCCAGCAGTTACTGGGGCGCGCAGGATGAGACCCAGTACTTC
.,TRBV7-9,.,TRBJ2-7,CASSSLALEYEQYF,TGTGCCAGCAGCTCCCTCGCGTTAGAATACGAGCAGTACTTC